These T cell receptor beta chains were read from a single sample in a study of neurological immune-mediated disorders. TCRdb used MiXCR to reprocess the 5' RACE reads, holding one entry per CDR3 protein. The data contain roughly 100,000 distinct CDR3 sequences, around 3.3% of them singletons. The sequenced sample consisted of PBMCs. The receptors shown here come from a woman aged 18-30 years with multiple sclerosis. Each CDR3 is given with its conserved first and last residue. D genes are given only for firm matches. Size is stated for part of the rows, as once, few or many counts, or as a class when the clone is expanded.

>TRBJ2-4|-|TRBV29-1|many
CSVRGAKNIQYF
TGCAGCGTTAGGGGGGCCAAAAACATTCAGTACTTC
>TRBJ1-6|TRBD1|TRBV12-3/TRBV12-4|many
CASSLRDRGNSPLHF
TGTGCCAGCAGTTTAAGGGACAGGGGTAATTCACCCCTCCACTTT
>TRBJ2-5|TRBD2|TRBV3-1|many
CASSRTLAGARETQYF
TGTGCCAGCAGCCGCACACTAGCGGGGGCACGAGAGACCCAGTACTTC
>TRBJ1-1|-|TRBV20-1|many
CSARVLARQGTEAFF
TGCAGTGCTAGAGTGTTGGCCCGGCAGGGGACTGAAGCTTTCTTT
>TRBJ1-1|-|TRBV12-3/TRBV12-4|many
CASQSGTLNTEAFF
TGTGCCAGTCAGTCCGGGACACTTAACACTGAAGCTTTCTTT
>TRBJ2-3|TRBD1|TRBV5-6|many
CASSDDRGRSTDTQYF
TGTGCCAGCAGCGACGACAGGGGGCGAAGCACAGATACGCAGTATTTT
>TRBJ1-4|-|TRBV5-5|many
CASSQTLATNEKLFF
TGTGCCAGCAGCCAGACTCTTGCAACTAATGAAAAACTGTTTTTT
>TRBJ1-6|-|TRBV11-2|many
CASSLDRQSSPLHF
TGTGCCAGCAGCTTAGATCGACAATCCTCACCCCTCCACTTT
>TRBJ2-2|-|TRBV5-6|many
CASSPQETNTGELFF
TGTGCCAGCAGCCCACAGGAAACGAACACCGGGGAGCTGTTTTTT
>TRBJ2-7|-|TRBV20-1|many
CSAPRWAGEIYEQYF
TGCAGTGCTCCCCGGTGGGCAGGGGAGATCTACGAGCAGTACTTC
>TRBJ1-1|-|TRBV5-1|many
CASSRNREEGTEAFF
TGCGCCAGCAGCAGGAACAGGGAAGAGGGCACTGAAGCTTTCTTT
>TRBJ2-7|-|TRBV5-1|many
CASSLLQGEQYF
TGCGCCAGCAGCCTGTTACAGGGCGAGCAGTACTTC
>TRBJ2-3|-|TRBV12-3/TRBV12-4|many
CASSLKDTQYF
TGTGCCAGCAGTTTAAAAGATACGCAGTATTTT
>TRBJ2-3|TRBD2|TRBV7-8|medium-sized
CASSPHGSGSTDTQYF
TGTGCCAGCAGCCCCCACGGTAGCGGGAGCACAGATACGCAGTATTTT
>TRBJ1-1|-|TRBV11-2|few
CASSLGSQAMNTEAFF
TGTGCCAGCAGCTTAGGATCGCAGGCCATGAACACTGAAGCTTTCTTT
>TRBJ1-2|TRBD1|TRBV12-3/TRBV12-4|-
CASSPGGQGGYGYTF
TGTGCCAGCAGCCCGGGGGGACAGGGGGGGTATGGCTACACCTTC
>TRBJ2-5|-|TRBV5-1|many
CASSLPPPAETQYF
TGCGCCAGCAGCTTACCCCCCCCGGCAGAGACCCAGTACTTC
>TRBJ1-2|-|TRBV7-9|many
CASSPMGIYGYTF
TGTGCCAGCAGCCCCATGGGCATCTATGGCTACACCTTC
>TRBJ2-5|-|TRBV5-1|many
CASSTVGAPETQYF
TGCGCCAGCAGCACTGTGGGGGCTCCAGAGACCCAGTACTTC
>TRBJ2-1|TRBD1|TRBV27|many
CASSLTGDSYNEQFF
TGTGCCAGCAGTCTAACAGGGGACAGCTACAATGAGCAGTTCTTC
>TRBJ2-1|-|TRBV24-1|many
CATSLYNEQFF
TGTGCCACCTCTCTATACAATGAGCAGTTCTTC
>TRBJ2-7|-|TRBV20-1|many
CSARRIRGLTYEQYF
TGCAGTGCTAGACGTATACGGGGGCTAACCTACGAGCAGTACTTC
>TRBJ2-1|TRBD2|TRBV5-1|many
CASSPGRGSGAFTSNEQFF
TGCGCCAGCAGCCCCGGCCGGGGTAGCGGGGCCTTTACTTCCAATGAGCAGTTCTTC
>TRBJ1-4|-|TRBV7-2|many
CASSQNQGRQEKLFF
TGTGCCAGCAGCCAAAACCAGGGGAGGCAGGAAAAACTGTTTTTT
>TRBJ2-2|-|TRBV7-9|many
CASSAEFTGNTGELFF
TGTGCCAGCAGCGCAGAATTCACAGGGAACACCGGGGAGCTGTTTTTT
>TRBJ1-5|-|TRBV20-1|many
CSARDRGLSNQPQHF
TGCAGTGCTAGAGATCGGGGACTTAGCAATCAGCCCCAGCATTTT
>TRBJ2-7|TRBD2|TRBV6-5|few
CASSPLGGGRHEQYF
TGTGCCAGCAGTCCCCTAGGCGGGGGGAGGCACGAGCAGTACTTC
>TRBJ1-1|-|TRBV5-1|many
CASSPGNTEAFF
TGCGCCAGCAGTCCGGGGAACACTGAAGCTTTCTTT
>TRBJ2-7|-|TRBV6-2/TRBV6-3|many
CASSKPGGFSYEQYF
TGTGCCAGCAGTAAGCCCGGCGGCTTCTCCTACGAGCAGTACTTC
>TRBJ2-1|-|TRBV20-1|many
CSASPGALSYNEQFF
TGCAGTGCTAGTCCGGGGGCCTTGTCCTACAATGAGCAGTTCTTC
>TRBJ1-6|-|TRBV19|many
CASSSTARPYNSPLHF
TGTGCCAGTAGTTCTACTGCCCGACCCTATAATTCACCCCTCCACTTT
>TRBJ2-2|TRBD2|TRBV6-5|many
CASRGGPSNTGELFF
TGTGCCAGCCGGGGAGGGCCTAGTAACACCGGGGAGCTGTTTTTT
>TRBJ2-7|-|TRBV25-1|many
CATRLGSSYEQYF
TGTGCCACCCGTCTAGGGAGCTCCTACGAGCAGTACTTC
>TRBJ1-2|-|TRBV12-3/TRBV12-4|few
CASSNRVNYGYTF
TGTGCCAGCTCCAACAGGGTTAACTATGGCTACACCTTC
>TRBJ1-1|-|TRBV6-2/TRBV6-3|many
CASSYSRGLGEAFF
TGTGCCAGCAGTTACTCGAGAGGGTTGGGTGAAGCTTTCTTT
>TRBJ1-1|-|TRBV12-3/TRBV12-4|many
CASSLAGGNTEAFF
TGTGCCAGCAGTTTAGCGGGGGGAAACACTGAAGCTTTCTTT
>TRBJ1-4|TRBD1|TRBV10-3|many
CAIRPTGGEEKLFF
TGTGCCATCAGGCCGACAGGGGGTGAGGAAAAACTGTTTTTT